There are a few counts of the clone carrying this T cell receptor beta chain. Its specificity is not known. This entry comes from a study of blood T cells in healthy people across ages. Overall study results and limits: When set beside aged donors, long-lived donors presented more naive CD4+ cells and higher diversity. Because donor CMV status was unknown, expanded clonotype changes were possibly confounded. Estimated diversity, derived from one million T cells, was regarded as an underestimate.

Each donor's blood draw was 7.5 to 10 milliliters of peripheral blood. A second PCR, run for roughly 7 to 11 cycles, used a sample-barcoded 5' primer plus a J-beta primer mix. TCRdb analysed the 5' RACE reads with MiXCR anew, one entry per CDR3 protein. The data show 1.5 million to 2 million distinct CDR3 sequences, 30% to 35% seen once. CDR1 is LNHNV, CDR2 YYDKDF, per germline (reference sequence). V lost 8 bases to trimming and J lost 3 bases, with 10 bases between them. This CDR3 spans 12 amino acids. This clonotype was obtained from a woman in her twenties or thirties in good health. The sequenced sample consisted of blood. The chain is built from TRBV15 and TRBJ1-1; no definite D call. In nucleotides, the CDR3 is TGTGCCACCGGCTACGACGACACTGAAGCTTTCTTT. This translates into CATGYDDTEAFF.